One sample yielded the 30 T cell receptor beta chains listed below, sequenced in a study of cytomegalovirus exposure and HLA in healthy donors (dated by TCRdb to the late 2010s). Libraries were prepared through the immunoSEQ multiplex PCR assay. For the multiplex PCR, a mixture combining 60 forward primers for TCR Vbeta segments and 13 reverse primers for TCR Jbeta segments was used. TCRdb stores this immuneACCESS table with in-frame sequences only. Part of the clones is absent; in the studies checked, under half of the shortfall reflects unresolved V genes, and no reason is known for the rest. This sample gives 85,000 to 100,000 clones in total; roughly three fifths of them show up just once. The top ten clones comprise roughly 3% of the sample. Input material: PBMCs. The receptors originated from a man aged 55 to 70 in good health and CMV-seronegative.

In its sample, this clone was seen a few times. The V and J genes are TRBV4-2 and TRBJ1-6, with 7 nucleotides matching TRBD1. Germline V CDR1 and CDR2: LGHNA, YNFKEQ. Trimming removed 4 bases from V and 9 bases from J; junction bases left unmatched: 6. CDR3 length equals 14 residues. The CDR3 protein is CASSPTGLASPLHF. The CDR3 DNA follows: TGTGCCAGCAGCCCGACAGGGCTCGCTTCACCCCTCCACTTT.

This clone has just one count. V usage is TRBV11-3 and J usage is TRBJ2-4, with D uncertain. Germline lookup yields CDR1 SGHNT and CDR2 YENEEA. The V gene lost 2 bases and the J gene lost 3 bases, with 8 bases spanning the gap. The CDR3 runs to 14 residues. CDR3 loop: CASSLSDSKNIQYF. The DNA of the CDR3 is TGTGCCAGCAGCTTATCCGATAGCAAAAACATTCAGTACTTC.

The V gene is TRBV9, the J gene TRBJ1-2, with D possibly being TRBD1 (6 bases). The CDR3 extends over 14 amino acids. The ends were cut back, 4 bases at V and 3 bases at J, with 13 bases in the middle. CDR1 SGDLS and CDR2 YYNGEE come from the germline V gene. DNA of the CDR3: TGTGCCAGCAGCTTACAGGGTTCAGACTATGGCTACACCTTC. It is translated as CASSLQGSDYGYTF.

The V and J genes are TRBV5-1 and TRBJ2-2, with 9 nucleotides matching TRBD1. V was clipped by 0 bases and J by 6 bases; unmatched bases: 18. The germline gives CDR1 SGHRS, CDR2 YFSETQ. This CDR3 region has 20 residues. The CDR3 DNA is TGCGCCAGCAGCTTGGTTCTTATCCCCAACCGGGACAGGGTGGCCGGGGAGCTGTTTTTT. Encoded protein: CASSLVLIPNRDRVAGELFF. The full variable domain, in which reference TRBV5-1 and TRBJ2-2 provide the parts outside the CDR3, is KAGVTQTPRYLIKTRGQQVTLSCSPISGHRSVSWYQQTPGQGLQFLFEYFSETQRNKGNFPGRFSGRQFSNSRSEMNVSTLELGDSALYLCASSLVLIPNRDRVAGELFFGEGSRLTVL.

The chain has TRBV2 and TRBJ2-5; 7 bases map to TRBD2. With the DNA end fitting TRBJ2-7 better, the J assignment may be wrong. This CDR3 comprises 14 residues. In germline, CDR1 is SNHLY, CDR2 FYNNEI. CDR3 protein: CASRMGGVSYEQYF. CDR3 DNA: TGTGCCAGCAGGATGGGGGGGGTATCCTACGAGCAGTACTTC.

V is TRBV2 and J is TRBJ1-1; 12 bases line up with TRBD1. V gave up 9 bases and J gave up 4 bases; unmatched junction bases: 15. Germline V CDR1 and CDR2: SNHLY, FYNNEI. The length of the CDR3 is 17 residues. The CDR3 nucleotides read TGTGCCAGACGGAGTCCCGGGACAGGGGGCTGGGGCACTGAAGCTTTCTTT. Amino acid sequence: CARRSPGTGGWGTEAFF.

This clone was observed a single time. The chain links TRBV7-3 to TRBJ2-2; D ambiguous. V was trimmed by 0 bases and J by 6 bases, leaving 17 bases between them. The CDR3 contains 17 residues. Germline assignment: CDR1 SGHTA and CDR2 FQGTGA. CDR3 DNA sequence: TGTGCCAGCAGCTTAACCCCATCAGTTTACGCCTCCGGGGAGCTGTTTTTT. This translates into CASSLTPSVYASGELFF.

This clone was recorded once. One end of the junction is discordant with germline, which a read error may explain. CDR3 protein: CSSSFGGRQGAAEQYF. Written as DNA, the CDR3 is TGTTCCAGCAGCTTCGGGGGACGACAGGGGGCCGCCGAGCAGTACTTC. This sequence joins TRBV7-9 and TRBJ2-7; 10 bases fit TRBD1. The CDR3 spans 16 residues. CDR1 and CDR2 (germline): SEHNR, FQNEAQ (reference sequence).

The rearrangement links TRBV6-1 to TRBJ2-5; 7 bases fit TRBD1. In germline, CDR1 is MNHNS, CDR2 SASEGT. This CDR3 spans 15 amino acids. J was trimmed by 3 bases and V by 6 bases; bases with no gene match: 10. DNA for the CDR3: TGTGCCAGCAGCGCGGTACTGGGACAGAAAGAGACCCAGTACTTC. Translating it yields CASSAVLGQKETQYF.

This CDR3 reads CASGLGPTGTRRNQPQHF. The CDR3 DNA reads as TGTGCTAGTGGTTTGGGACCGACCGGGACACGGCGCAATCAGCCCCAGCATTTT. The rearrangement uses TRBV12-5 and TRBJ1-5, with D tentatively TRBD1 (6 bases). Germline V gene sequence: CDR1 LGHNT, CDR2 FRNRAP. This CDR3 has 18 amino acids. V was clipped by 1 base and J by 2 bases, with 18 bases between them.

This clone was picked up a small number of times. The gene calls are TRBV19 and TRBJ2-2, with 9 bases aligning to TRBD2. The CDR3 runs 14 residues. Germline-derived CDR1 and CDR2 are LNHDA and SQIVND (reference sequence). The trim removed 6 bases at V and 6 bases at J, leaving 5 bases unmatched. CDR3 region: CASSWGLAAGELFF. CDR3 in DNA: TGTGCCAGTAGCTGGGGACTAGCAGCCGGGGAGCTGTTTTTT.

The V call is TRBV6-5, the J call TRBJ1-3; D remains ambiguous. Trimming cost V 0 bases and J 6 bases, with 9 bases left between them. In germline, CDR1 is MNHEY, CDR2 SVGAGI. This CDR3 contains 14 residues. CDR3 loop: CASSYSVQQNTIYF. The CDR3 DNA reads TGTGCCAGCAGTTACTCAGTCCAACAAAACACCATATATTTT.

In this sample, this clone turned up a few times. V gene TRBV5-6 combines with J gene TRBJ1-2; D might be TRBD1 (5 bases). Trimming shortened V by 0 bases and J by 6 bases, and 6 bases separated the two germline ends. Germline assignment: CDR1 SGHDT and CDR2 YYEEEE. The length of the CDR3 is 12 residues. CDR3 amino acids: CASSLAGNGYTF. The CDR3 nucleotides read TGTGCCAGCAGCTTGGCAGGGAATGGCTACACCTTC.

This clone was counted between two and nine times. V usage is TRBV6-1 and J usage is TRBJ1-1, with TRBD1 identical over 7 bases. This CDR3 comprises 13 residues. The ends lost 8 bases at V and 2 bases at J; junction bases unmatched: 5. Per germline, CDR1 MNHNS and CDR2 SASEGT. The CDR3 protein is CASRKGGNTEAFF. DNA of the CDR3: TGTGCCAGCCGGAAAGGGGGCAACACTGAAGCTTTCTTT.

V is TRBV4-1 and J is TRBJ1-1; 9 bases are a match to TRBD1. Germline V gene lookup returns CDR1 MGHRA and CDR2 YSYEKL. V trimming: 2 bases; J trimming: 4 bases; junction bases outside the gene matches: 2. CDR3 size: 14 residues. CDR3 amino acids: CASSQPDRGTEAFF. The CDR3 nucleotides read TGCGCCAGCAGCCAACCGGACAGGGGCACTGAAGCTTTCTTT.

The chain is built from TRBV5-5 and TRBJ1-2, with D unclear. There are 13 residues in the CDR3. The V gene's germline CDR1 is SGHKS and CDR2 YYEKEE (reference sequence). Trimming stripped 0 bases from V and 4 bases from J, with 7 bases between. The CDR3 loop is CASSLGQFYGYTF. As DNA, the CDR3 is TGTGCCAGCAGCTTGGGGCAGTTCTATGGCTACACCTTC.

The rearrangement joins TRBV5-1 to TRBJ2-6; weak D call: TRBD2 (5 bases). Germline-derived CDR1 and CDR2 are SGHRS and YFSETQ. The CDR3 extends over 16 amino acids. The ends were cut back, 6 bases at V and 0 bases at J, with 13 bases in the middle. This chain's CDR3 is CASTGGWDSGANVLTF. Here the CDR3 DNA reads TGCGCCAGCACCGGCGGGTGGGACTCTGGGGCCAACGTCCTGACTTTC.

The rearrangement uses TRBV27 and TRBJ2-1; 9 bases agree with TRBD2. This CDR3 region has 16 residues. Germline V lookup: CDR1 MNHEY, CDR2 SMNVEV (reference sequence). Trimming removed 2 bases from V and 6 bases from J; junction bases left unmatched: 8. CDR3 DNA: TGTGCCAGCAGTTTACCCGGCGGGGGGGCATTCAATGAGCAGTTCTTC. Translation gives CASSLPGGGAFNEQFF.

In the case of this clone: Germline and junction disagree at one end, which may indicate a read error. V usage is TRBV7-9 and J usage is TRBJ2-7; tentatively, D is TRBD1 (6 bases). The CDR3 totals 13 residues. Looked up from germline, CDR1 is SEHNR and CDR2 is FQNEAQ (reference sequence). The CDR3 DNA reads as TGTGCCAGCAGCTTAAGCAGGGGCTACGGGCAGTACTTC. Protein sequence: CASSLSRGYGQYF.

The chain has TRBV19 and TRBJ2-2, with TRBD2 matching 12 bases. This CDR3 has 17 amino acids. Germline CDR1 reads LNHDA; CDR2 reads SQIVND (reference sequence). V was clipped by 5 bases and J by 8 bases; unmatched bases: 12. The CDR3 spells CASSERLTSGSSGELFF. In DNA, the CDR3 is TGTGCCAGTAGTGAAAGGTTGACTAGCGGGAGTTCTGGGGAGCTGTTTTTT.

The genes are TRBV28 and TRBJ1-5, with D possibly matching TRBD1 (5 bases). The CDR3 contains 16 residues. The germline gives CDR1 MDHEN, CDR2 SYDVKM. Trimming shortened V by 6 bases and J by 2 bases, and 17 bases separated the two germline ends. The CDR3 here is CASRLGGRNGNQPQHF. As DNA, the CDR3 is TGTGCCAGCAGATTGGGGGGGAGGAATGGCAATCAGCCCCAGCATTTT.

A note on this clone: One junction end does not reproduce the germline sequence, and a read error may be involved. The chain carries TRBV5-1 and TRBJ2-7; 9 bases are shared with TRBD1. The CDR3 loop spans 16 amino acids. From germline, CDR1 is SGHRS and CDR2 YFSETQ. The DNA for the CDR3 is TGCGCCAGCAGCCTTGGGACAGGGCCACGTTACGAGCAGTACCTCTTC. It encodes CASSLGTGPRYEQYLF.

This chain links TRBV20-1 with TRBJ2-3; D gene uncertain. The V gene lost 7 bases and the J gene lost 2 bases, with 7 bases spanning the gap. In germline, CDR1 is DFQATT, CDR2 SNEGSKA (reference sequence). The CDR3 runs 11 residues. In nucleotides, the CDR3 is TGCAGTGGGAGCCACACAGATACGCAGTATTTT. Encoded protein: CSGSHTDTQYF.

This clone appeared a few times. V is TRBV6-5 and J is TRBJ1-1; TRBD1 might be the D (6 bases). The CDR3 extends over 13 amino acids. Trimming removed 6 bases from V and 1 base from J, with 9 bases in between. Germline V gene sequence: CDR1 MNHEY, CDR2 SVGAGI. For the CDR3, the DNA is TGTGCCAGCAGAGAGGACAGGAACACTGAAGCTTTCTTT. Its protein is CASREDRNTEAFF.

V usage is TRBV27 and J usage is TRBJ2-7; tentatively, D is TRBD2 (5 bases). The V end was cut by 4 bases, the J end by 7 bases, with 26 bases between. This CDR3 is built from 17 residues. The germline CDR1 and CDR2 sequences are MNHEY and SMNVEV (reference sequence). The CDR3 loop reads CASSSTSRAAWRLEQYF. CDR3 nucleotide sequence: TGTGCCAGCAGTTCAACATCAAGGGCCGCCTGGAGGTTGGAGCAGTACTTC.

Comment on this clone: The sample has other DNA sequences that encode this CDR3 too. V is TRBV18 and J is TRBJ1-2, with D perhaps TRBD1 (5 bases). Trimming took 0 bases from V and 1 from J, leaving 6 bases between them. From germline, CDR1 is KGHSH and CDR2 LQKENI. CDR3 length: 14 amino acids. The CDR3 sequence: CASSPPGGNYGYTF. The CDR3 DNA reads as TGTGCCAGCTCACCACCGGGGGGTAACTATGGCTACACCTTC.

This rearrangement joins TRBV7-9 to TRBJ1-2, with no clear D. The CDR3 extends over 14 amino acids. Deletions cut 5 bases from V and 0 bases from J, with 10 bases between. Germline assignment: CDR1 SEHNR and CDR2 FQNEAQ (reference sequence). CDR3 in amino acids: CASSRAAANYGYTF. CDR3 bases: TGTGCCAGCAGCAGAGCGGCAGCTAACTATGGCTACACCTTC.

The chain joins TRBV5-1 to TRBJ2-5; possible D gene TRBD2, 6 bases. This CDR3 has 12 residues. V was shortened by 2 bases and J by 5 bases, with 7 bases between the two germline ends. Germline V CDR1 and CDR2: SGHRS, YFSETQ. CDR3 in DNA: TGCGCCAGCAGCTTCGCGGGGGAGACCCAGTACTTC. Translating gives CASSFAGETQYF.

About this clone itself: Different DNA sequences within this sample yield the same CDR3. The chain is built from TRBV5-6 and TRBJ2-2, with D unclear. V lost 4 bases and J 1 base, leaving 8 bases between the germline ends. This CDR3 is 14 amino acids long. Germline assignment: CDR1 SGHDT and CDR2 YYEEEE. CDR3 loop: CASSLPGNTGELFF. DNA for the CDR3: TGTGCCAGCAGCCTGCCAGGGAACACCGGGGAGCTGTTTTTT. Together with reference TRBV5-6 and TRBJ2-2, the CDR3 gives the full variable domain: DAGVTQSPTHLIKTRGQQVTLRCSPKSGHDTVSWYQQALGQGPQFIFQYYEEEERQRGNFPDRFSGHQFPNYSSELNVNALLLGDSALYLCASSLPGNTGELFFGEGSRLTVL.

The chain is built from TRBV18 and TRBJ1-1; 9 positions match TRBD1. This CDR3 comprises 15 residues. Germline V CDR1 and CDR2: KGHSH, LQKENI. Unmatched junction bases numbered 6, after V lost 3 bases and J lost 4 bases. In DNA form, the CDR3 reads TGTGCCAGCTCACCCCGGGACAGGGTGGGCACTGAAGCTTTCTTT. This translates into CASSPRDRVGTEAFF.